Described below is a single T cell receptor (beta chain) sequence and its context. Its target is unknown. This sample stems from a study of OX40 agonist ivuxolimab in advanced cancers. Study-wide context: Patients were about 83% male with ages roughly 23 to 79, mean roughly 64.

Trimming removed 1 base at V and 2 bases at J, with 11 bases between. The V gene's germline CDR1 is MNHNY and CDR2 SVGAGI (reference sequence). This CDR3 is 15 amino acids long. General study points: The expanded peripheral T cells' antigen specificity was not determined.

Generated by immunoSEQ multiplex PCR, the TCRdb table keeps only in-frame clones and is missing some. The table has some 10,000 clones, around 74% seen once. The sample here was CD4+ or CD8+ T cells sorted from blood, taken in a trial of the OX40 agonist ivuxolimab. The V gene is TRBV6-6, the J gene TRBJ1-2, with D tentatively TRBD1 (5 bases). The receptor comes from an adult with an advanced solid tumor such as melanoma, head and neck, liver or kidney cancer. Written as DNA, the CDR3 is TGTGCCAGCAGTTACTTCCCCGGGGGGAACTATGGCTACACCTTC. Its protein is CASSYFPGGNYGYTF.